These T cell receptor beta chains were read from a single sample in a study of blood T cell repertoires in COVID-19. TCRdb's copy holds only in-frame clones and misses some; the assay was immunoSEQ multiplex PCR. The sample has about 6,300 clones, more than 75% seen once. The sample consisted of peripheral blood. Receptors were obtained from a human donor in a cohort sampled during active COVID-19. CDR3s include the opening cysteine and the closing phenylalanine or tryptophan. Each record gives: clone size, J gene, D gene, V gene, CDR3 DNA, CDR3 protein. D genes are given only for firm matches. Clone size is not always given. Where it is, it says once, few, many or a class for expanded clones.

>few|TRBJ2-1|TRBD2|TRBV3-1/TRBV3-2
TGTGCCAGCAGTCTGCTAGCGGGGGTCAAGTTCTTC
CASSLLAGVKFF
>.|TRBJ2-2|.|TRBV27
TGTGCCAGCAGTTTTTCAGGGGTAGCCGGGGAGCTGTTTTTT
CASSFSGVAGELFF
>.|TRBJ2-1|TRBD2|TRBV7-8
TGTGCCAGCAGCCCGACTAGCGTCGGTGAGCAGTTCTTC
CASSPTSVGEQFF
>.|TRBJ2-5|.|TRBV6-5
TGTGCCAGCAGACCCCATCGGGGTAGGGAGACCCAGTACTTC
CASRPHRGRETQYF
>.|TRBJ2-5|.|TRBV11-1
TGTGCCAGCAGCTTAGGGGGCCGGGAGACCCAGTACTTC
CASSLGGRETQYF
>.|TRBJ2-5|.|TRBV19
TGTGCCAGTAGTATGACAGTCACAAGGGAGACCCAGTACTTC
CASSMTVTRETQYF
>.|TRBJ2-1|.|TRBV18
TGTGCCAGCTCACCATCGAGCGGTATCTACAATGAGCAGTTCTTC
CASSPSSGIYNEQFF
>.|TRBJ1-1|.|TRBV18
TGTGCCAGCAATGACAGATACACTGAAGCTTTCTTT
CASNDRYTEAFF
>few|TRBJ2-7|TRBD1|TRBV18
TGTGCCAGCTCACCAGGGACAGTCTACGAGCAGTACTTC
CASSPGTVYEQYF
>.|TRBJ1-4|TRBD1|TRBV19
TGTGCCAGTATCGCGACAGGGTCCGATGAAAAACTGTTTTTT
CASIATGSDEKLFF
>.|TRBJ2-1|TRBD2|TRBV5-8
TGTGCCAGCAGCTTCTTAAGGACTAGCAGCTCCTACAATGAGCAGTTCTTC
CASSFLRTSSSYNEQFF
>.|TRBJ2-3|TRBD1|TRBV10-2
TGCGCCAGCAGTGAGGGACAGGGGGCAGGGACAGATACGCAGTATTTT
CASSEGQGAGTDTQYF
>.|TRBJ2-1|TRBD2|TRBV27
TGTGCCAGCAGTTTATTCCGTCCGGGACTAGCGGGAGTTCGACGTAGCAATGAGCAGTTCTTC
CASSLFRPGLAGVRRSNEQFF
>.|TRBJ1-2|.|TRBV5-1
TGCGCCAGCAGCCCCTTTGCAGGGAACTATGGCTACACCTTC
CASSPFAGNYGYTF
>.|TRBJ1-6|.|TRBV10-2
TGCGCCAGCAGTGAGAATATGGGGGCGCATAATTCACCCCTCCACTTT
CASSENMGAHNSPLHF
>.|TRBJ2-1|.|TRBV20-1
TGCAGTGCTAGTGATAGCGCCTCCATCCGATCCTCCTACAATGAGCAGTTCTTC
CSASDSASIRSSYNEQFF
>.|TRBJ1-1|TRBD1|TRBV5-1
TGCGCCAGCAGCTTGAAAGGGCAGGGGGGCACTGAAGCTTTCTTT
CASSLKGQGGTEAFF
>.|TRBJ1-5|TRBD1|TRBV10-3
TGTGCCATCAGTGACTCACAGGGGTCTGGCAATCAGCCCCAGCATTTT
CAISDSQGSGNQPQHF
>once|TRBJ2-5|TRBD1|TRBV19
TGTGCCAGTAGTATGGGACAGAAAGAGACCCAGTACTTC
CASSMGQKETQYF
>.|TRBJ2-7|TRBD2|TRBV9
TGTGCCAGCAGCGTAGTCCTAGCGGCCAACGAGCAGTACTTC
CASSVVLAANEQYF
>.|TRBJ1-5|.|TRBV19
TGTGCCAGTAGTACAGGGAGGAATCAGCCCCAGCATTTT
CASSTGRNQPQHF
>.|TRBJ2-1|TRBD2|TRBV4-1
TGCGCCAGCAGCCGGGCGGGGGGGCGCTCCTACAATGAGCAGTTCTTC
CASSRAGGRSYNEQFF
>.|TRBJ2-7|.|TRBV7-9
TGTGCCAGCAGCTTAGGGTCGGGGGGCGCCGAGCAGTACTTC
CASSLGSGGAEQYF
>.|TRBJ1-2|.|TRBV3-1/TRBV3-2
TGTGCCAGCAGCCCTCCGACTGGGGAGTATGGCTACACCTTC
CASSPPTGEYGYTF
>.|TRBJ2-1|TRBD2|TRBV2
TGTGCCAGCAGTGACGGCGGGAGGTCCGGCAATGAGCAGTTCTTC
CASSDGGRSGNEQFF
>.|TRBJ2-2|TRBD1|TRBV29-1
TGCAGCGTTGAGCTTGAAGGGGGCGGCACCGGGGAGCTGTTTTTT
CSVELEGGGTGELFF
>.|TRBJ2-5|TRBD1|TRBV27
TGTGCCAGCAGTTCATACAGGGGTTCTAAAGAGACCCAGTACTTC
CASSSYRGSKETQYF
>.|TRBJ1-5|.|TRBV19
TGTGCCAGTACTAACGGAGGGTATAGCAATCAGCCCCAGCATTTT
CASTNGGYSNQPQHF
>.|TRBJ1-5|TRBD1|TRBV19
TGTGCCAGCCGAGGGACAGGGTATAGCAATCAGCCCCAGCATTTT
CASRGTGYSNQPQHF
>.|TRBJ1-3|.|TRBV16
TGTGCCAGCAGCCACCCGGACAGAAGCGCAAACACCATATATTTT
CASSHPDRSANTIYF
>.|TRBJ2-3|TRBD1|TRBV4-3
TGCGCCAGCAGCCAAGGCCCCAGGGGGTCGATCGGTACGCAGTATTTT
CASSQGPRGSIGTQYF
>.|TRBJ2-5|.|TRBV7-2
TGTGCCAGCAGCTTAGCCCCGGGGAACCAAGAGACCCAGTACTTC
CASSLAPGNQETQYF
>.|TRBJ2-7|.|TRBV5-1
TGCGCCAGCAGCTTGGCAGGAGGGAGCGGCTCCTACGAGCAGTACTTC
CASSLAGGSGSYEQYF
>.|TRBJ2-1|.|TRBV10-1
TGCGCCAGCAGTGAGGACTCGAGCTCCTACAATGAGCAGTTCTTC
CASSEDSSSYNEQFF
>.|TRBJ2-1|TRBD1|TRBV7-8
TGTGCCAGCAGGATAACAGGGGCTACCTACAATGAGCAGTTCTTC
CASRITGATYNEQFF
>.|TRBJ2-1|TRBD2|TRBV2
TGTGCCAGCGGGAAGGGACTAGCGGGAGCTCTTCCTCACTACAATGAGCAGTTCTTC
CASGKGLAGALPHYNEQFF
>.|TRBJ1-2|.|TRBV14
TGTGCCAGCAGCCCCCTCAGGGGCGGAGCCTATGGCTACACCTTC
CASSPLRGGAYGYTF
>.|TRBJ1-5|.|TRBV10-1
TGCGCCAGCAGTGTTAGCCTTGAGCAGCCCCAGCATTTT
CASSVSLEQPQHF
>.|TRBJ2-1|TRBD2|TRBV5-1
TGCGCCAGCAGCTGGGCTAGCGGGAGCAACAATGAGCAGTTCTTC
CASSWASGSNNEQFF